This passage covers 27 T cell receptor beta chains from one sample sequenced in a study of CD8+CD57+ T cells in acquired aplastic anemia. Genomic DNA, the template, was used for profiling of the TCR beta VDJ and CDR3. MiXCR, applied by TCRdb to the reads, yields one record per CDR3 protein. The sample holds under 200,000 distinct CDR3 sequences, around 48% seen once. The sequenced patients had an expansion of CD8+CD57+ cells seen by flow cytometry. Source material: sorted CD4+, CD8+, or CD8+CD57+ T cells (not recorded which) from PBMCs. The receptors derive from a human donor with aplastic anemia.

This clonotype was detected ten times or more. The gene calls are TRBV20-1 and TRBJ1-5; unclear D gene. V was cut by 5 bases and J by 9 bases, with 11 bases left in between. The CDR3 sequence is 11 residues long. Germline loops: CDR1 DFQATT, CDR2 SNEGSKA (reference sequence). CDR3 coding DNA: TGCAGTGCTGAAGGAGAGGGGCCCCAGCATTTT. Amino acids: CSAEGEGPQHF.

This clonotype qualifies as medium-sized. The CDR3 bases are TGTGCCATCAGTGATCCGGACCTAGTAGTCTCGAAGGAGACCCAGTACTTC. Amino acid sequence: CAISDPDLVVSKETQYF. The chain uses TRBV10-3 and TRBJ2-5, with D unclear. The germline V and J ends were trimmed by 3 bases and 5 bases, with 22 bases remaining between them. Germline V lookup: CDR1 ENHRY, CDR2 SYGVKD. The CDR3 covers 17 residues.

About this clonotype: A much larger clone differs from this one at a single base, so this may be a read error. The chain uses TRBV20-1 and TRBJ2-1; 7 positions match TRBD2. Germline lookup yields CDR1 DFQATT and CDR2 SNEGSKA (reference sequence). The CDR3 runs 13 residues. The CDR3 DNA reads as TGCAGCCCCTGGCGGGAGTCCCCCAATGAGCAGTTCTTC. Residues: CSPWRESPNEQFF.

The table lists this clonotype with many counts. The gene calls are TRBV24-1 and TRBJ1-2; D is possibly TRBD1 (6 bases). The CDR3 runs 13 residues. Trimming removed 4 bases from V and 8 bases from J, with 13 bases in between. The germline V gene encodes CDR1 KGHDR and CDR2 SFDVKD. CDR3 DNA: TGTGCCACCAGTGACCAGGGGTTTCTGGGCTACACCTTC. Translation: CATSDQGFLGYTF.

This clonotype has a handful of counts. The J gene is TRBJ2-1, the V gene TRBV15; D might be TRBD1 or TRBD2, each matching 5 bases. From germline, CDR1 is LNHNV and CDR2 YYDKDF (reference sequence). CDR3 size: 15 residues. Trimming removed 8 bases at V and 4 bases at J, with 18 bases between. The CDR3 region is CATVLWDGTYNEQFF. The CDR3 bases are TGTGCCACCGTTTTATGGGACGGAACTTACAATGAGCAGTTCTTC. Supplemented by reference TRBV15 and TRBJ2-1, the full variable domain reads DAMVIQNPRYQVTQFGKPVTLSCSQTLNHNVMYWYQQKSSQAPKLLFHYYDKDFNNEADTPDNFQSRRPNTSFCFLDIRSPGLGDTAMYLCATVLWDGTYNEQFFGPGTRLTVL.

The sample holds a few counts of this clonotype. V and J are TRBV11-3 and TRBJ1-6; possibly TRBD1 for D (5 bases). V lost 4 bases and J 7 bases, leaving 8 bases between the germline ends. CDR1 SGHNT and CDR2 YENEEA come from the germline V gene. CDR3 length equals 13 residues. CDR3 coding DNA: TGTGCCAGCAGCTCTTCAGGGAATTCACCCCTCCACTTT. Protein sequence: CASSSSGNSPLHF.

The CDR3 reads CASSLGDTYGYTF. The DNA of the CDR3 is TGTGCCAGCAGCTTAGGGGACACTTATGGCTACACCTTC. The chain carries TRBV7-9 and TRBJ1-2; D possibly corresponds to TRBD1 (6 bases). The CDR3 is made up of 13 amino acids. The germline V and J ends were trimmed by 1 base and 5 bases, with 8 bases remaining between them. Germline CDR1 reads SEHNR; CDR2 reads FQNEAQ (reference sequence).

This clonotype was counted between two and nine times. The rearrangement links TRBV30 to TRBJ1-2; D might be TRBD1 (5 bases). The CDR3 spans 11 residues. Germline V gene sequence: CDR1 GTSNPN, CDR2 SVGIG (reference sequence). CDR3 sequence: CAEGLGYGYTF. CDR3 DNA sequence: TGTGCTGAGGGGCTAGGGTATGGCTACACCTTC.

This clonotype was seen ten or more times. The gene calls are TRBV7-2 and TRBJ1-2; 7 bases are a match to TRBD1. Germline CDR1 SGHTA, CDR2 FQGNSA. The J segment lost 5 bases and the V segment lost 5 bases, leaving 11 bases of the junction unmatched. The CDR3 has 15 residues. The CDR3 DNA follows: TGTGCCAGCAGCGGATCGAGCAGGGGGATTTATGGCTACACCTTC. Translation: CASSGSSRGIYGYTF.

This clonotype showed up just a few times. The J gene is TRBJ2-3, the V gene TRBV30; 9 positions match TRBD2. The V gene's germline CDR1 is GTSNPN and CDR2 SVGIG (reference sequence). The CDR3 covers 15 residues. The junction had 9 bases not matched to a gene; V was cut back by 4 bases and J by 4 bases. The CDR3: CAWIPTSGSADTQYF. The CDR3 DNA reads TGTGCCTGGATCCCGACTAGCGGTTCGGCAGATACGCAGTATTTT.

The V call is TRBV7-8, the J call TRBJ1-5; D unclear. V lost 1 base and J 5 bases, leaving 6 bases between the germline ends. Germline V lookup: CDR1 SGHVS, CDR2 FQNEAQ. The CDR3 extends over 13 amino acids. CDR3 bases: TGTGCCAGCAGCTTAGGAGAGCATCAGCCCCAGCATTTT. Translation gives CASSLGEHQPQHF. The variable domain in full, with the rest retrieved from reference TRBV7-8 and TRBJ1-5, is GAGVSQSPRYKVAKRGQDVALRCDPISGHVSLFWYQQALGQGPEFLTYFQNEAQLDKSGLPSDRFFAERPEGSVSTLKIQRTQQEDSAVYLCASSLGEHQPQHFGDGTRLSIL.

This clonotype was observed many times. CDR3 amino acids: CASSFIEITEAFF. The CDR3 nucleotides are TGTGCCAGCAGCTTTATTGAAATCACTGAAGCTTTCTTT. The chain joins TRBV7-9 to TRBJ1-1; D remains unclear. V gave up 3 bases and J gave up 4 bases, with 9 bases separating them. CDR1 is SEHNR, CDR2 FQNEAQ, per germline (reference sequence). There are 13 residues in the CDR3.

The genes are TRBV7-8 and TRBJ2-7, with D perhaps TRBD1 or TRBD2 (6 bases each). The CDR3 length is 14 residues. CDR1 and CDR2 from the germline V gene are SGHVS and FQNEAQ. V lost 5 bases, J lost 3 bases, and 14 bases lay in between. The CDR3 region has the DNA TGTGCCAGCAGCCATAGTGGAGGGGGCTACGAGCAGTACTTC. Protein: CASSHSGGGYEQYF.

In the case of this clonotype: Given a much more abundant clone one base away, this may be a read error. This chain joins TRBV4-1 and TRBJ1-6; D is ambiguous. This CDR3 has 16 residues. Germline CDR1 is MGHRA and CDR2 is YSYEKL. CDR3 region: CAISQTDRSYNSPLHF. As DNA, the CDR3 is TGCGCCATCAGCCAAACGGACCGCTCTTATAATTCACCCCTCCACTTT.

This rearrangement joins TRBV7-3 to TRBJ2-1; no clear D. This CDR3 region has 16 residues. Germline V gives CDR1 SGHTA, CDR2 FQGTGA. V lost 1 base and J 2 bases, leaving 12 bases between the germline ends. The CDR3 DNA reads as TGTGCCAGCAGCTTAAACGTCCCGGGTCCCTACAATGAGCAGTTCTTC. It yields the protein CASSLNVPGPYNEQFF.

The V call is TRBV5-5, the J call TRBJ1-1, with 9 nucleotides matching TRBD1. Germline CDR1 reads SGHKS; CDR2 reads YYEKEE (reference sequence). V gave up 4 bases and J gave up 1 base; unmatched junction bases: 5. CDR3 size: 15 residues. CDR3 bases: TGTGCCAGCAGCCCGCGACAGGGGGAGAACACTGAAGCTTTCTTT. Translating it yields CASSPRQGENTEAFF. Combining the CDR3 with reference TRBV5-5 and TRBJ1-1 gives the whole variable domain DAGVTQSPTHLIKTRGQQVTLRCSPISGHKSVSWYQQVLGQGPQFIFQYYEKEERGRGNFPDRFSARQFPNYSSELNVNALLLGDSALYLCASSPRQGENTEAFFGQGTRLTVV.

There are many counts of this clonotype. The chain links TRBV27 to TRBJ2-7, with no clear D. The CDR3 sequence is 13 residues long. Looked up from germline, CDR1 is MNHEY and CDR2 is SMNVEV (reference sequence). V was trimmed by 2 bases and J by 2 bases, leaving 7 bases between them. CDR3 residues: CASSLGLPYEQYF. For the CDR3, the DNA is TGTGCCAGCAGTTTAGGCCTTCCCTACGAGCAGTACTTC.

This clonotype was recorded at least ten times. The chain recombines TRBV2 with TRBJ1-4; D gene unclear. This CDR3 contains 15 residues. Trimming removed 5 bases at V and 3 bases at J, with 13 bases between. Germline values: CDR1 SNHLY, CDR2 FYNNEI. The CDR3 DNA follows: TGTGCCAGCAGTCGTTCCTCTCTCTCTAATGAAAAACTGTTTTTT. Protein sequence: CASSRSSLSNEKLFF.

The CDR3 coding sequence is TGTGCCAGCAGGGGGACGGCTGAAGCTTTCTTT. Amino acids: CASRGTAEAFF. V gene TRBV7-9 combines with J gene TRBJ1-1; possible D gene TRBD1, 5 bases. V lost 6 bases and J lost 6, with 8 bases in between. The CDR3 length is 11 residues. Germline CDR1 is SEHNR and CDR2 is FQNEAQ (reference sequence). Full variable domain (missing parts from reference TRBV7-9 and TRBJ1-1): DTGVSQNPRHKITKRGQNVTFRCDPISEHNRLYWYRQTLGQGPEFLTYFQNEAQLEKSRLLSDRFSAERPKGSFSTLEIQRTEQGDSAMYLCASRGTAEAFFGQGTRLTVV.

This rearrangement joins TRBV7-9 to TRBJ2-2, with D unresolved. CDR3 length: 11 residues. V was pared by 3 bases and J by 10 bases, with 6 bases between. CDR1 is SEHNR, CDR2 FQNEAQ, per germline (reference sequence). The CDR3 protein is CASSLGQELFF. The CDR3 DNA reads as TGTGCCAGCAGCTTGGGTCAGGAGCTGTTTTTT.

The CDR3 coding sequence is TGTGCCAGTAGTAGCCCTCTCGGCGAGCAGTACTTC. It encodes CASSSPLGEQYF. This sequence joins TRBV19 and TRBJ2-7, with D hard to call. Looked up from germline, CDR1 is LNHDA and CDR2 is SQIVND (reference sequence). With 4 bases removed from V and 6 bases from J, the gap between germline ends came to 10 bases. The CDR3 spans 12 residues.

This clonotype was seen once. V gene TRBV2 combines with J gene TRBJ1-1; 7 bases are a match to TRBD1. Looked up from germline, CDR1 is SNHLY and CDR2 is FYNNEI. With 7 bases clipped from V and 0 bases from J, the junction kept 8 bases outside the gene matches. The CDR3 is 15 residues long. The CDR3 DNA reads as TGTGCCAGCACCAGGGACAGCTATATGAACACTGAAGCTTTCTTT. This codes for CASTRDSYMNTEAFF.

CDR3 sequence: CASSLAKRIHEQYF. In DNA form, the CDR3 reads TGTGCCAGCAGCTTAGCGAAGAGGATCCACGAGCAGTACTTC. The rearrangement links TRBV7-9 to TRBJ2-7; D unresolved. CDR3 size: 14 residues. Per germline, CDR1 SEHNR and CDR2 FQNEAQ (reference sequence). The V end was cut by 0 bases, the J end by 5 bases, with 11 bases between.

V usage is TRBV4-3 and J usage is TRBJ1-6; maybe TRBD1 (6 bases). V was pared by 2 bases and J by 4 bases, with 12 bases between. This CDR3 is 16 amino acids long. The germline gives CDR1 LGHNA, CDR2 YSLEER. CDR3 loop: CASSQHPGQYNSPLHF. Written as DNA, the CDR3 is TGCGCCAGCAGCCAACATCCGGGACAATATAATTCACCCCTCCACTTT.

The V gene is TRBV19, the J gene TRBJ2-7, with D perhaps matching TRBD1 (7 bases). V shed 9 bases and J shed 5 bases, with 23 bases lying between them. CDR3 length: 15 amino acids. In germline, CDR1 is LNHDA, CDR2 SQIVND (reference sequence). The CDR3 coding sequence is TGTGCCAGCTCACCACCGAGCGGAGGGGGCCACGAGCAGTACTTC. Translation: CASSPPSGGGHEQYF.

This clonotype was picked up many times. The rearrangement joins TRBV19 to TRBJ1-1, with 8 positions matching TRBD1. V was pared by 6 bases and J by 0 bases, with 9 bases of the junction left unmatched. This CDR3 has 16 amino acids. Germline V lookup: CDR1 LNHDA, CDR2 SQIVND (reference sequence). The CDR3 is CASSLYGTGMNTEAFF. In nucleotides, the CDR3 is TGTGCCAGTAGCTTGTACGGGACAGGAATGAACACTGAAGCTTTCTTT.

This chain connects TRBV28 to TRBJ2-1; D is possibly TRBD1 or TRBD2 (6 bases each). Looked up from germline, CDR1 is MDHEN and CDR2 is SYDVKM. V was trimmed by 4 bases and J by 4 bases, leaving 14 bases between them. There are 15 residues in the CDR3. CDR3 region: CASSWGDKDYNEQFF. CDR3 nucleotides: TGTGCCAGCAGTTGGGGGGACAAAGATTACAATGAGCAGTTCTTC.